Presented here are 28 T cell receptor beta chains from one specimen sequenced in a study of cytomegalovirus exposure and HLA in healthy donors. This PCR relied on a set of 60 Vbeta primers and 13 Jbeta primers. The assay was immunoSEQ multiplex PCR, and TCRdb's table has in-frame clones only and misses some. The sample lists 150,000 to 170,000 clones, more than 60% occurring once. The sample comprised PBMCs. The receptors shown here come from a woman in her 40s in good health and CMV-seronegative.

J is TRBJ2-4 and V is TRBV30; tentatively, D is TRBD2 (7 bases). The CDR3 consists of 15 residues. Trimming pared 0 bases from V and 4 bases from J, leaving 13 bases between. CDR1 and CDR2 (germline): GTSNPN, SVGIG (reference sequence). This CDR3 is CAWSVRRGAKNIQYF. CDR3 coding DNA: TGTGCCTGGAGTGTACGACGGGGGGCTAAAAACATTCAGTACTTC.

The chain employs TRBV6-1 and TRBJ1-2; the D is unclear. Germline CDR1 MNHNS, CDR2 SASEGT. The CDR3 loop spans 14 amino acids. V gave up 2 bases and J gave up 3 bases, with 10 bases separating them. CDR3 region: CASSETGPDYGYTF. CDR3 nucleotides: TGTGCCAGCAGTGAAACTGGTCCGGACTATGGCTACACCTTC.

The V and J genes are TRBV28 and TRBJ1-1, with TRBD1 as a possible D gene (6 bases). Germline V gene sequence: CDR1 MDHEN, CDR2 SYDVKM. The V end lost 6 bases, the J end lost 6 bases, and 17 bases lay between the germline ends. The CDR3 extends over 14 amino acids. This CDR3 reads CASRNPGQYPEAFF. CDR3 bases: TGTGCCAGCAGAAACCCGGGACAATATCCTGAAGCTTTCTTT.

The chain combines TRBV27 with TRBJ2-7, with 7 bases fitting TRBD1. V shed 5 bases and J 1 base; nucleotides not matched to a gene: 11. Germline assignment: CDR1 MNHEY and CDR2 SMNVEV (reference sequence). The CDR3 consists of 16 residues. CDR3 coding DNA: TGTGCCAGCAGTACGCCTCCGGGACAGCATTCCTACGAGCAGTACTTC. Translated, it gives CASSTPPGQHSYEQYF.

This rearrangement joins TRBV2 to TRBJ2-7, with D tentatively TRBD1 (5 bases). This CDR3 spans 14 amino acids. V lost 6 bases and J lost 6, with 18 bases in between. CDR1 and CDR2 (germline): SNHLY, FYNNEI. CDR3 in DNA: TGTGCCAGCAGCCCTTCGTGGGGCTTACGCGAGCAGTACTTC. This encodes CASSPSWGLREQYF.

V usage is TRBV6-5 and J usage is TRBJ1-1; D is possibly TRBD1 (6 bases). The CDR3 totals 14 residues. The germline V gene encodes CDR1 MNHEY and CDR2 SVGAGI. V was pared by 7 bases and J by 2 bases, with 14 bases between. CDR3 protein: CASTRTGFNTEAFF. The CDR3 bases are TGTGCCAGCACCAGAACAGGGTTCAACACTGAAGCTTTCTTT.

V gene TRBV30 combines with J gene TRBJ1-3; D call uncertain. The germline V and J ends were trimmed by 1 base and 0 bases, with 10 bases remaining between them. The germline gives CDR1 GTSNPN, CDR2 SVGIG (reference sequence). The CDR3 runs 15 residues. The CDR3: CAWSEDTLSGNTIYF. In DNA form, the CDR3 reads TGTGCCTGGAGTGAAGACACCCTCTCTGGAAACACCATATATTTT.

This rearrangement joins TRBV30 to TRBJ2-1, with 9 nucleotides matching TRBD2. This CDR3 has 16 residues. Trimming removed 3 bases from V and 4 bases from J; junction bases left unmatched: 10. Germline V gene sequence: CDR1 GTSNPN, CDR2 SVGIG (reference sequence). CDR3 sequence (DNA): TGTGCCTGGAGCCAACTAGCGGGCCCTTGGTACAATGAGCAGTTCTTC. Its protein is CAWSQLAGPWYNEQFF. The full variable domain, rest sourced from reference TRBV30 and TRBJ2-1, is SQTIHQWPATLVQPVGSPLSLECTVEGTSNPNLYWYRQAAGRGLQLLFYSVGIGQISSEVPQNLSASRPQDRQFILSSKKLLLSDSGFYLCAWSQLAGPWYNEQFFGPGTRLTVL.

The chain couples TRBV5-1 to TRBJ1-4, with 11 nucleotides matching TRBD1. CDR1 is SGHRS and CDR2 is YFSETQ in the germline V gene. The J segment lost 8 bases and the V segment lost 0 bases, leaving 0 bases of the junction unmatched. The CDR3 sequence is 14 residues long. The CDR3, as DNA: TGCGCCAGCAGCTTGGGGACAGGGGGCGAAAAACTGTTTTTT. Translation: CASSLGTGGEKLFF.

This sequence joins TRBV7-9 and TRBJ2-2; a weak D match, TRBD2 (5 bases). The CDR3 contains 16 residues. V was cut by 0 bases and J by 4 bases, with 12 bases left in between. Germline V gene sequence: CDR1 SEHNR, CDR2 FQNEAQ (reference sequence). This CDR3 is CASSLASVLITGELFF. DNA of the CDR3: TGTGCCAGCAGCTTAGCTAGCGTTCTTATCACCGGGGAGCTGTTTTTT.

This chain connects TRBV10-1 to TRBJ2-1; 8 nucleotides align to TRBD2. CDR3 length equals 16 residues. V was clipped by 0 bases and J by 8 bases; unmatched bases: 9. The germline gives CDR1 WNHNN, CDR2 SYGVQD (reference sequence). The CDR3 region is CASSESRGSGMYEQFF. The DNA of the CDR3 is TGCGCCAGCAGTGAGTCGAGAGGTAGCGGGATGTATGAGCAGTTCTTC.

The chain combines TRBV7-9 with TRBJ1-6; unclear D gene. This CDR3 is built from 12 residues. CDR1 is SEHNR and CDR2 is FQNEAQ in the germline V gene (reference sequence). V was shortened by 3 bases and J by 12 bases, with 9 bases between the two germline ends. The CDR3 loop reads CASSFPAGPLHF. For the CDR3, the DNA is TGTGCCAGCAGCTTTCCGGCAGGACCCCTCCACTTT.

This chain connects TRBV2 to TRBJ2-3, with TRBD2 identical over 8 bases. Germline V CDR1 and CDR2: SNHLY, FYNNEI. The CDR3 spans 16 residues. V shed 3 bases, J shed 6 bases, and the junction held 11 bases outside the gene matches. The CDR3 nucleotides read TGTGCCAGCAGTGACAGGTTCGGGGGGGCCGGTGATACGCAGTATTTT. Amino acids: CASSDRFGGAGDTQYF.

The chain carries TRBV6-1 and TRBJ2-7; D gene uncertain. The CDR3 covers 13 residues. The V end lost 4 bases, the J end lost 7 bases, and 14 bases lay between the germline ends. Germline V gene lookup returns CDR1 MNHNS and CDR2 SASEGT. CDR3 sequence: CASSGVISREQYF. The CDR3 region has the DNA TGTGCCAGCAGTGGGGTCATCTCGAGGGAGCAGTACTTC.

The chain links TRBV30 to TRBJ1-4, with D perhaps matching TRBD1 (6 bases). Between the trimmed V and J ends, which lost 1 base and 7 bases, there was a span of 7 bases. This CDR3 is built from 12 residues. Germline lookup yields CDR1 GTSNPN and CDR2 SVGIG (reference sequence). The CDR3 bases are TGTGCCTGGAGTGAAGGGGGTGAAAAACTGTTTTTT. This sequence encodes CAWSEGGEKLFF.

The V gene is TRBV28, the J gene TRBJ1-5; 9 nucleotides line up with TRBD1. Germline V gene sequence: CDR1 MDHEN, CDR2 SYDVKM. CDR3 size: 16 residues. V lost 7 bases to trimming and J lost 3 bases; unmatched junction nucleotides: 10. DNA of the CDR3: TGTGCCAGCAAAGACAGGGGGGGAGGGTCCAATCAGCCCCAGCATTTT. Its translation: CASKDRGGGSNQPQHF.

This chain links TRBV5-1 with TRBJ2-7; TRBD2 matches 7 bases. Trimming at V came to 5 bases and at J to 2 bases, leaving 7 bases not matched to a gene. The CDR3 extends over 14 amino acids. CDR1 SGHRS and CDR2 YFSETQ come from the germline V gene. DNA of the CDR3: TGCGCCAGCAGGGGGGGGTCGGTGACCTACGAGCAGTACTTC. This sequence encodes CASRGGSVTYEQYF.

This clone showed up just once. In nucleotides, the CDR3 is TGTGCCAGCAGTTCAAGGACAGTGAACACTGAAGCTTTCTTT. Its protein product is CASSSRTVNTEAFF. The chain carries TRBV27 and TRBJ1-1; possibly TRBD1 for D (6 bases). The CDR3 extends over 14 amino acids. The germline V and J ends were trimmed by 4 bases and 0 bases, with 9 bases remaining between them. Germline V CDR1 and CDR2: MNHEY, SMNVEV (reference sequence).

The rearrangement links TRBV10-3 to TRBJ2-7, with 11 bases identical to TRBD2. Losses at the gene ends were 9 bases for V and 4 bases for J; bases not matched to a gene: 5. CDR1 is ENHRY, CDR2 SYGVKD, per germline. This CDR3 is built from 13 residues. CDR3 in amino acids: CAIRSGGGYEQYF. CDR3 in DNA: TGTGCCATTCGTAGCGGGGGGGGATACGAGCAGTACTTC.

This clone was counted only a few times. The CDR3 DNA reads TGTGCCAGCAGTTTGGGGACAGGGTGTGAGCAGTACTTC. As protein: CASSLGTGCEQYF. The chain joins TRBV6-6 to TRBJ2-7, with 9 bases identical to TRBD1. Germline V gene data show CDR1 as MNHNY and CDR2 as SVGAGI (reference sequence). V was clipped by 4 bases and J by 7 bases; unmatched bases: 5. The CDR3 contains 13 residues.

CDR3 in DNA: TGCGCCAGCAGCTCCTCGTCCACAGGGGGCTATGGCTACACCTTC. Protein sequence: CASSSSSTGGYGYTF. The chain recombines TRBV5-1 with TRBJ1-2, with 8 positions matching TRBD1. The germline CDR1 and CDR2 sequences are SGHRS and YFSETQ. The CDR3 has 15 amino acids. Losses at the gene ends were 3 bases for V and 4 bases for J; bases not matched to a gene: 8.

The V call is TRBV5-1, the J call TRBJ2-1, with a weak D call TRBD2 (6 bases). Germline loops: CDR1 SGHRS, CDR2 YFSETQ. The CDR3 spans 13 residues. V was shortened by 0 bases and J by 10 bases, with 11 bases between the two germline ends. The CDR3 nucleotides are TGCGCCAGCAGCTTGGCTTATGGGGGGGAGCAGTTCTTC. Its protein is CASSLAYGGEQFF.

This chain links TRBV7-8 with TRBJ2-3; TRBD2 agrees at 8 bases. After removal of 5 bases from V and 4 bases from J, the junction contained 8 bases not matched to a gene. This CDR3 spans 15 amino acids. The germline CDR1 and CDR2 sequences are SGHVS and FQNEAQ. CDR3 DNA: TGTGCCAGCAGCACTGTAGCGGGACCCGCAGATACGCAGTATTTT. Translating it yields CASSTVAGPADTQYF.

CDR3 amino acids: CASSMQGGQPQHF. The CDR3 DNA is TGTGCCAGTAGTATGCAGGGCGGACAGCCCCAGCATTTT. The chain links TRBV19 to TRBJ1-5, with D perhaps matching TRBD1 (5 bases). This CDR3 has 13 residues. Trimming removed 3 bases from V and 7 bases from J, with 10 bases in between. Germline CDR1 and CDR2: LNHDA and SQIVND (reference sequence).

The chain recombines TRBV10-3 with TRBJ2-7, with TRBD1 matching 7 bases. Trimming removed 3 bases from V and 8 bases from J; junction bases left unmatched: 10. Germline-derived CDR1 and CDR2 are ENHRY and SYGVKD. The CDR3 contains 14 residues. The CDR3 region has the DNA TGTGCCATCAGTGATTCGGCAGGGGGAGAGCAGCAGTACTTC. It yields the protein CAISDSAGGEQQYF.

A few counts support this clone. CDR3 nucleotides: TGTGCCAGCAGTTCTACTAGCGGGAGGGCCGAGACCCAGTACTTC. Its translation: CASSSTSGRAETQYF. The chain links TRBV6-1 to TRBJ2-5, with TRBD2 matching over 13 bases. CDR3 length: 15 residues. Germline V gene data show CDR1 as MNHNS and CDR2 as SASEGT. J lost 5 bases, V lost 5 bases, and 5 bases had no gene match.

The CDR3: CASSSVAGVNQPQHF. As DNA, the CDR3 is TGTGCCAGCAGCTCCGTGGCAGGGGTGAATCAGCCCCAGCATTTT. The rearrangement links TRBV27 to TRBJ1-5; tentatively, D is TRBD1 (6 bases). The CDR3 covers 15 residues. The germline V and J ends were trimmed by 6 bases and 4 bases, with 16 bases remaining between them. CDR1 is MNHEY and CDR2 is SMNVEV in the germline V gene (reference sequence).

CDR3 region: CASRLQANYGYTF. DNA for the CDR3: TGTGCCAGCAGGCTCCAGGCTAACTATGGCTACACCTTC. The chain joins TRBV28 to TRBJ1-2; D remains unclear. The germline V gene has CDR1 MDHEN and CDR2 SYDVKM. The CDR3 is 13 amino acids. Trimming took off 6 bases at V and 0 bases at J, with 8 bases between the two ends.